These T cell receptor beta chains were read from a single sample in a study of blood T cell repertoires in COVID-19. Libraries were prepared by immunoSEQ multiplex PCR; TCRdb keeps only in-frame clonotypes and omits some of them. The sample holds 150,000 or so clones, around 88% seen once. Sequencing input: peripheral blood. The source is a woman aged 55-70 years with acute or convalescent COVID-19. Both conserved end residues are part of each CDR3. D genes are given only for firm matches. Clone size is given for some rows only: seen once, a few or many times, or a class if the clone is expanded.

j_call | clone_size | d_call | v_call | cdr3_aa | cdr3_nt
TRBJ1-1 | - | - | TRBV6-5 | CASSKNRVGTEAFF | TGTGCCAGCAGCAAAAACAGGGTAGGCACTGAAGCTTTCTTT
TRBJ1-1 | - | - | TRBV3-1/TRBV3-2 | CASSQERGTEAFF | TGTGCCAGCAGCCAAGAAAGAGGAACTGAAGCTTTCTTT
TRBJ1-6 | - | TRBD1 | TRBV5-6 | CASSSDRVARQSHSPLHF | TGTGCCAGCAGCTCGGACAGGGTTGCACGCCAAAGCCATTCACCCCTCCACTTT
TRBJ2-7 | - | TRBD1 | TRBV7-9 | CASSPRDSLYEQYF | TGTGCCAGCAGCCCCCGGGACAGCCTCTACGAGCAGTACTTC
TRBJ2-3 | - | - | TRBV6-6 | CASSYPQGGTDTQYF | TGTGCCAGCAGTTACCCACAGGGCGGAACAGATACGCAGTATTTT
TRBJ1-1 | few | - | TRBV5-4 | CASSPRLGNTEAFF | TGTGCCAGCAGCCCTAGGTTGGGGAACACTGAAGCTTTCTTT
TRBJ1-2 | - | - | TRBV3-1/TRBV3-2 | CASSQYRSKGNGYTF | TGTGCCAGCAGCCAATACAGGTCGAAAGGCAATGGCTACACCTTC
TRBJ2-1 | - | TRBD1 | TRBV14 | CASSQVRGGGQGPTGRHNEQFF | TGTGCCAGCAGCCAAGTTAGGGGTGGGGGACAGGGCCCCACTGGTCGCCACAATGAGCAGTTCTTC
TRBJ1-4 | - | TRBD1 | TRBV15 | CATSRLGAGTGHRGEKLFF | TGTGCCACCAGCAGGTTGGGCGCCGGGACAGGCCACCGAGGGGAAAAACTGTTTTTT
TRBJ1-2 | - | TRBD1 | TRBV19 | CASSIAPGQIYGYTF | TGTGCCAGTAGTATAGCCCCGGGACAGATCTATGGCTACACCTTC
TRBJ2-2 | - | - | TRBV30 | CAWKEVRPNTGELFF | TGTGCCTGGAAAGAGGTCAGACCAAACACCGGGGAGCTGTTTTTT
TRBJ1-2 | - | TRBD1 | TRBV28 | CASSLRTGIYGYTF | TGTGCCAGCAGTTTAAGGACAGGGATCTATGGCTACACCTTC
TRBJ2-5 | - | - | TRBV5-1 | CASSNRERGQETQYF | TGCGCCAGCAGCAACAGGGAGAGGGGGCAAGAGACCCAGTACTTC
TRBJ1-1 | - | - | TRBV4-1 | CASSQDPRQYMNTEAFF | TGCGCCAGCAGCCAAGATCCGCGACAGTACATGAACACTGAAGCTTTCTTT
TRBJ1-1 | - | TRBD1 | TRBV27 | CASSSGTELNTEAFF | TGTGCCAGCAGTTCCGGGACAGAGCTGAACACTGAAGCTTTCTTT
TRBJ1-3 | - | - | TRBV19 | CASSIGAGPGNTIYF | TGTGCCAGTAGTATTGGGGCCGGACCTGGAAACACCATATATTTT
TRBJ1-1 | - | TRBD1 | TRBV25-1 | CASRGQGTTEAFF | TGTGCCAGTAGGGGACAGGGGACCACTGAAGCTTTCTTT
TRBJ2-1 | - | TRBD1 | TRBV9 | CASSVVGTGGRNEQFF | TGTGCCAGCAGCGTAGTGGGGACAGGGGGGAGGAATGAGCAGTTCTTC
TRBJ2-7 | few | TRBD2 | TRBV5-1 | CASSPTSGESYF | TGCGCCAGCAGTCCAACTAGCGGGGAGTCGTACTTC
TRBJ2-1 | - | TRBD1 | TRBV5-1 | CASREDRGYEQFF | TGCGCCAGCAGAGAAGACAGGGGCTATGAGCAGTTCTTC
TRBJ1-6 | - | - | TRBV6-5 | CASRWEGDSPLHF | TGTGCCAGCAGGTGGGAAGGGGATTCACCCCTCCACTTT
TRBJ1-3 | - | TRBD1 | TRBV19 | CASSTGGSGNTIYF | TGTGCCAGTAGTACAGGGGGATCTGGAAACACCATATATTTT
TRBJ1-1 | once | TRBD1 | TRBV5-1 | CASSEGQGIEAFF | TGCGCCAGCAGCGAAGGACAGGGGATTGAAGCTTTCTTT
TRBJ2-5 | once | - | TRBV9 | CASSVVGLASETQYF | TGTGCCAGCAGCGTAGTCGGGCTAGCGTCCGAGACCCAGTACTTC
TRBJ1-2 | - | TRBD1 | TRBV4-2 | CASSHRDRGRPGWGYTF | TGTGCCAGCAGCCATCGGGACAGGGGGCGTCCTGGTTGGGGCTACACCTTC
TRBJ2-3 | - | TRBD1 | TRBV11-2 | CASSLVRQGNTDTQYF | TGTGCCAGCAGCTTAGTCCGACAGGGGAACACAGATACGCAGTATTTT
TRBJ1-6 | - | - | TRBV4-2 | CASSQEGQSPLHF | TGTGCCAGCAGCCAAGAGGGGCAGTCACCCCTCCACTTT
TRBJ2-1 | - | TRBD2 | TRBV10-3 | CAISDFSGGAVHEQFF | TGTGCCATCAGTGACTTTAGCGGGGGGGCCGTCCATGAGCAGTTCTTC
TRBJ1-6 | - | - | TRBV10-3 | CAISAGDSPLHF | TGTGCCATCAGTGCCGGGGATTCACCCCTCCACTTT
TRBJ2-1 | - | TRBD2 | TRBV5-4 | CASSGGTTTSYNEQFF | TGTGCCAGCAGCGGCGGGACTACCACCTCCTACAATGAGCAGTTCTTC
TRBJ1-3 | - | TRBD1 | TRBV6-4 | CASSDPDPGQVLEGREDSGNTIYF | TGTGCCAGCAGTGACCCCGATCCGGGACAGGTTCTTGAGGGACGAGAGGACTCTGGAAACACCATATATTTT
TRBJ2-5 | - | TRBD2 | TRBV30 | CAWSGVAGPRRTQYF | TGTGCCTGGAGTGGGGTAGCGGGGCCACGGCGGACCCAGTACTTC
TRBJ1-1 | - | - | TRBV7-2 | CASSLAVGRLNTEAFF | TGTGCCAGCAGCCTAGCCGTCGGCAGGCTGAACACTGAAGCTTTCTTT
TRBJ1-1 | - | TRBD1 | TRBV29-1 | CSVAWDRGRTEAFF | TGCAGCGTTGCCTGGGACAGGGGGCGAACTGAAGCTTTCTTT
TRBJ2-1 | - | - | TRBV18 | CASSPGEIGGNLYFRLSYNEQFF | TGTGCCAGCTCACCAGGGGAAATAGGGGGTAACCTCTATTTTCGGCTTTCCTACAATGAGCAGTTCTTC
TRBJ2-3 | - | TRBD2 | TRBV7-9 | CASSARLANTDTQYF | TGTGCCAGCAGCGCACGACTAGCCAACACAGATACGCAGTATTTT
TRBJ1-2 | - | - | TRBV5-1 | CASSLTTTGPYGYTF | TGCGCCAGCAGCTTGACTACTACAGGGCCCTATGGCTACACCTTC
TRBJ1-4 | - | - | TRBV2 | CASRLRQEPNEKLFF | TGTGCCAGCAGACTCAGACAGGAGCCTAATGAAAAACTGTTTTTT
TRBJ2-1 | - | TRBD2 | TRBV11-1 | CASRPGGASEQFF | TGTGCCAGCAGGCCCGGGGGGGCAAGTGAGCAGTTCTTC
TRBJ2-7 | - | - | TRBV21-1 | CASSKGLAGASSSYEQYF | TGTGCCAGCAGCAAAGGACTAGCGGGGGCCTCGAGCTCCTACGAGCAGTACTTC
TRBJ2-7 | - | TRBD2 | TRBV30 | CAWSAGLAGTYEQYF | TGTGCCTGGAGCGCCGGACTAGCGGGGACCTACGAGCAGTACTTC
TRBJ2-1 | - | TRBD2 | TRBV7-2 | CASSPGTSGGYEQFF | TGTGCCAGCAGCCCTGGGACTAGCGGGGGGTATGAGCAGTTCTTC